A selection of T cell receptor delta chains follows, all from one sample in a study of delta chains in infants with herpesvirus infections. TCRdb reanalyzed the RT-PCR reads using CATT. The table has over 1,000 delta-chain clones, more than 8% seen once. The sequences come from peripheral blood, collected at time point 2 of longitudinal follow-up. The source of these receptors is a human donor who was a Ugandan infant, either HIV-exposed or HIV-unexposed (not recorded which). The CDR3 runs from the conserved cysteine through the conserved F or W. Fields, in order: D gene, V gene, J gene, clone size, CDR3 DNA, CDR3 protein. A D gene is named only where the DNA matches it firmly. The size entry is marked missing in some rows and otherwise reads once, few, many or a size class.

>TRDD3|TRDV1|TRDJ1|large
TGTGCTCTTGGGGCTCGACTCCCGTACTGGGGGTCCCTCTACACCGATAAACTCATCTTT
CALGARLPYWGSLYTDKLIF
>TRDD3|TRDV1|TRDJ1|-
TGTGCTCTTGGGGAACGGCCTGGGGGACGGTACACCGATAAACTCATCTTT
CALGERPGGRYTDKLIF
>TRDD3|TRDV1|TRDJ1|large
TGTGCTCTTGGGGCTACGGGGGGGATCGATTCGGGTAAACTCATCTTT
CALGATGGIDSGKLIF
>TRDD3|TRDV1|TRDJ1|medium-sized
TGTGCTCTTGGGGTAACTTCCACGTGGACGGCTGGGGGATACGCCGGGTACACCGATAAACTCATCTTT
CALGVTSTWTAGGYAGYTDKLIF
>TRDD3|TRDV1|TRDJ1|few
TGTGCTCTTGGGGGCAAGTGGGGGATAAAACTCATCTTT
CALGGKWGIKLIF
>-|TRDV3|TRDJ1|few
TGTGCCTTTAGTGGACCTGTTCGCTACACCGATAAACTCATCTTT
CAFSGPVRYTDKLIF
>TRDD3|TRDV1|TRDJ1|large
TGTGCTCTTGGGGAAGCCCCACCCCAACTTCCTAAGACTGGGGGATACGATCAGCTCATCTTT
CALGEAPPQLPKTGGYDQLIF
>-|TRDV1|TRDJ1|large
TGTGCTCTTGGGGAAGGGGGCCCTCACCCACTGGGCCCCGATAAACTCATCTTT
CALGEGGPHPLGPDKLIF
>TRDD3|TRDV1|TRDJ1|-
TGTGCTCTGGGGGCTGTGAGTTCGTTTGGGGGATATGAGTGGACCGATAAACTCATCTTT
CALGAVSSFGGYEWTDKLIF
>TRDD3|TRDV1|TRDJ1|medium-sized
TGTGCTCTTGGGGAACTGCAACCCTTCCCTCCTTTGTACTGGGGGATTATTTTTCGAGGCACCGATAAACTCATCTTT
CALGELQPFPPLYWGIIFRGTDKLIF
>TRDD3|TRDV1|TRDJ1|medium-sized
TGTGCTCTTGGGGAACTAACCCCTACTGGGGATCAATTATACACCGATAAACTCATCTTT
CALGELTPTGDQLYTDKLIF
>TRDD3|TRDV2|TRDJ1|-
TGTGCCTGTGACGTACTGGGGGAGTACACCGATAAACTCATCTTT
CACDVLGEYTDKLIF
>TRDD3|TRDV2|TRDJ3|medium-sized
TGTGCCTGTGACACCGAGGCTGGGGGATACGCTTCGAGCTCCTGGGACACCCGACAGATGTTTTTC
CACDTEAGGYASSSWDTRQMFF
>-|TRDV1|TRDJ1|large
TGTGCTCTTGGGGACTCCCCTCCTGTGGGAAGGCCAAACTACACCGATAAACTCATCTTT
CALGDSPPVGRPNYTDKLIF
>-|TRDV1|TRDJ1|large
TGTGCTCTTGGGGACGCAGATTCCTACCTCTGGGGAGATAGGGCGTACACCGATAAACTCATCTTT
CALGDADSYLWGDRAYTDKLIF
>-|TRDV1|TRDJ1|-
TGTGCTCTTGGGGAAAGAATCCCTACTGAGTACTGTGGGTACACCGATAAACTCATCTTT
CALGERIPTEYCGYTDKLIF
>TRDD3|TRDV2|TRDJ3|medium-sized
TGTGCCTGTGACACCGTGCTGGGGGATACGCCTTGGGACACCCGACAGATGTTTTTC
CACDTVLGDTPWDTRQMFF
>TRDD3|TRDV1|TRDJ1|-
TGTGCTCTTGGGGACGTCTCCGACACTGGGGGATATAGCAACAAGGACGATAAACTCATCTTT
CALGDVSDTGGYSNKDDKLIF
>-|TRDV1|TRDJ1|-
TGTGCTCTTGGGGAATCACTTTCCTCCAACGCATATCGTGGGACCGATAAACTCATCTTT
CALGESLSSNAYRGTDKLIF
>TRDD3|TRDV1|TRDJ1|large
TGTGCTCTTGGGGAGCCGACACAGTACTGGGGGACCTCGTACACCGATAAACTCATCTTT
CALGEPTQYWGTSYTDKLIF
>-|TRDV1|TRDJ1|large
TGTGCTCTTGGGCCCCACTTGCTCAAGCCCAACACCGATAAACTCATCTTT
CALGPHLLKPNTDKLIF
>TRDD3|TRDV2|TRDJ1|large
TGTGCCTGTGACGGGATACGCACCGATAAACTCATCTTT
CACDGIRTDKLIF